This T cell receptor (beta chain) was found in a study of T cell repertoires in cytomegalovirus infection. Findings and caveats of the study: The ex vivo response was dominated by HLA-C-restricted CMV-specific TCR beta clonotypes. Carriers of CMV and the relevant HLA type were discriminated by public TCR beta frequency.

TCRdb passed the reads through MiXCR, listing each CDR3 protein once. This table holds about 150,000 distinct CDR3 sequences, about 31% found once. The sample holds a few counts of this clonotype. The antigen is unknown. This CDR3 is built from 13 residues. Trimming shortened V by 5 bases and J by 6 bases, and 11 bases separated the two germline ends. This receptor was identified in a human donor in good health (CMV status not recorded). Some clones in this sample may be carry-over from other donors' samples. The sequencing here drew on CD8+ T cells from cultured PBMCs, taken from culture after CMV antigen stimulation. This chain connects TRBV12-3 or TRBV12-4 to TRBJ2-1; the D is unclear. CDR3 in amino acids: CASSLLGANEQFF. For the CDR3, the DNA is TGTGCCAGCAGTCTTCTCGGAGCCAATGAGCAGTTCTTC.